A selection of T cell receptor beta chains follows, all from one sample in a study of T cell responses to AZD1222 COVID-19 vaccine. Sequenced by immunoSEQ multiplex PCR; TCRdb stores in-frame clones only, minus some. The table lists 200,000 to 250,000 clones, roughly 94% of them singletons. The sample was peripheral blood, taken 28 days after the second dose of the MenACWY control vaccine. The receptors shown here come from an adult who received the MenACWY meningococcal vaccine as a control. CDR3s include the opening cysteine and the closing phenylalanine or tryptophan. Clone size, where shown, is once, few, many, or a class for clones that have expanded.

cdr3_length clone_size v_call cdr3_aa
15 NA TRBV27 CASRSHRATNEKLFF
13 once TRBV27 CASSLSISYEQYF
15 NA TRBV6-8 CASSHNRTVNTEAFF
15 NA TRBV2 CASSEFWTLRTEAFF
15 once TRBV6-5 CASRITGTGFYEQYF
19 once TRBV19 CASSIDIPLEAGGVYEQYF
13 NA TRBV5-3 CARSSRTAEKLFF
16 NA TRBV10-3 CAISESTGRANEKLFF
13 NA TRBV19 CASSIHRDTEAFF
15 NA TRBV4-1 CASSPVPSGDYEQYF